Shown below are 22 T cell receptor beta chains from a single sample sequenced in a study of PD-1 blockade in classical Hodgkin lymphoma. Some clones are missing from TCRdb's copy, which holds only in-frame ones; the method was immunoSEQ multiplex PCR. The sample has 10,000 or so clones; more than 75% are singletons. Documented time point: newly diagnosed, previously untreated cHL patient sample. PBMCs, once thawed, yielded CD8+ T cells isolated by magnetic negative selection. The sequenced sample was CD8+ T cells from blood. All receptors derive from a human donor with classical Hodgkin lymphoma.

The rearrangement links TRBV9 to TRBJ2-2, with D tentatively TRBD1 (6 bases). Trimming took off 1 base at V and 4 bases at J, with 23 bases between the two ends. Germline CDR1 SGDLS, CDR2 YYNGEE. The CDR3 is 19 amino acids. The CDR3 DNA reads TGTGCCAGCAGCGTATCCCATCCCACCGGTGCAGGGGCCACCGGGGAGCTGTTTTTT. Protein: CASSVSHPTGAGATGELFF.

This clone was counted between two and nine times. This chain connects TRBV15 to TRBJ1-2, with 10 bases matching TRBD1. CDR3 length equals 13 residues. The J segment lost 7 bases and the V segment lost 8 bases, leaving 7 bases of the junction unmatched. CDR1 is LNHNV and CDR2 is YYDKDF in the germline V gene (reference sequence). The CDR3 is CATGPTGGVGYTF. The CDR3 DNA sequence: TGTGCCACCGGCCCGACAGGGGGCGTTGGCTACACCTTC. The variable domain in full, with the rest retrieved from reference TRBV15 and TRBJ1-2, is DAMVIQNPRYQVTQFGKPVTLSCSQTLNHNVMYWYQQKSSQAPKLLFHYYDKDFNNEADTPDNFQSRRPNTSFCFLDIRSPGLGDTAMYLCATGPTGGVGYTFGSGTRLTVV.

This clone was seen only a few times. V gene TRBV5-1 combines with J gene TRBJ2-7; D possibly corresponds to TRBD2 (6 bases). The CDR3 is 14 residues long. Germline CDR1 and CDR2: SGHRS and YFSETQ. V gave up 3 bases and J gave up 4 bases, with 14 bases separating them. The CDR3 DNA reads as TGCGCCAGCAGCTGGAGGGACGGGACGTACGAGCAGTACTTC. As protein: CASSWRDGTYEQYF. Together with reference TRBV5-1 and TRBJ2-7, the CDR3 gives the full variable domain: KAGVTQTPRYLIKTRGQQVTLSCSPISGHRSVSWYQQTPGQGLQFLFEYFSETQRNKGNFPGRFSGRQFSNSRSEMNVSTLELGDSALYLCASSWRDGTYEQYFGPGTRLTVT.

This clone turned up a few times. The rearrangement links TRBV14 to TRBJ1-6; D remains ambiguous. Germline lookup yields CDR1 SGHDN and CDR2 FVKESK. This CDR3 is built from 15 residues. The ends were cut back, 6 bases at V and 0 bases at J, with 9 bases in the middle. The CDR3, as DNA: TGTGCCAGCAGTACGGCCAGCTCCTATAATTCACCCCTCCACTTT. As protein: CASSTASSYNSPLHF.

In DNA, the CDR3 is TGTGCCAGTAGTATAGGGGGGGATTACAGGGGCAATCAGCCCCAGCATTTT. Protein: CASSIGGDYRGNQPQHF. The chain has TRBV19 and TRBJ1-5, with D tentatively TRBD1 (6 bases). The germline V and J ends were trimmed by 1 base and 2 bases, with 15 bases remaining between them. CDR3 length: 17 residues. Germline V gene lookup returns CDR1 LNHDA and CDR2 SQIVND (reference sequence). The variable domain in full, completed from reference TRBV19 and TRBJ1-5, reads DGGITQSPKYLFRKEGQNVTLSCEQNLNHDAMYWYRQDPGQGLRLIYYSQIVNDFQKGDIAEGYSVSREKKESFPLTVTSAQKNPTAFYLCASSIGGDYRGNQPQHFGDGTRLSIL.

The V call is TRBV6-1, the J call TRBJ2-5; 9 bases are shared with TRBD1. The closer fit of TRBJ2-7 to the DNA end suggests the J call may be wrong. Per germline, CDR1 MNHNS and CDR2 SASEGT. The CDR3 runs 14 residues. Here the CDR3 reads CASSVQGAPYEQYF. The DNA for the CDR3 is TGTGCCAGCAGTGTACAGGGGGCTCCTTACGAGCAGTACTTC.

The rearrangement links TRBV4-3 to TRBJ2-3; 7 bases are a match to TRBD2. V lost 3 bases and J lost 3; bases outside the gene matches: 12. This CDR3 has 17 residues. Germline V CDR1 and CDR2: LGHNA, YSLEER. The CDR3 nucleotides are TGCGCCAGCAGCCAGCTGCTCAGGACTAGGATGACAGATACGCAGTATTTT. Amino acids: CASSQLLRTRMTDTQYF.

This clone was seen only a few times. The rearrangement links TRBV10-2 to TRBJ1-5; D gene unclear. This CDR3 is built from 12 residues. V was clipped by 6 bases and J by 8 bases, with 11 bases between them. Germline loops: CDR1 WSHSY, CDR2 SAAADI. The CDR3 region has the DNA TGCGCCAGCAGGGAAGGGAGCGAGCCCCAGCATTTT. Translated: CASREGSEPQHF.

The CDR3 spells CASSLVPKGMDTEAFF. The CDR3 nucleotides are TGTGCCAGCAGCTTAGTCCCTAAGGGAATGGACACTGAAGCTTTCTTT. The rearrangement links TRBV11-2 to TRBJ1-1; D call uncertain. Germline loops: CDR1 SGHAT, CDR2 FQNNGV. The length of the CDR3 is 16 residues. V gave up 1 base and J gave up 3 bases, with 15 bases separating them.

V is TRBV7-9 and J is TRBJ2-7; D is undetermined. V gave up 2 bases and J gave up 0 bases, with 5 bases separating them. The CDR3 has 13 residues. The germline V gene encodes CDR1 SEHNR and CDR2 FQNEAQ (reference sequence). The CDR3 DNA follows: TGTGCCAGCAGCTTAATCCACTCCTACGAGCAGTACTTC. Translation: CASSLIHSYEQYF.

The chain carries TRBV9 and TRBJ1-2, with unresolved D. The CDR3 contains 13 residues. With 4 bases removed from V and 5 bases from J, the gap between germline ends came to 12 bases. CDR1 and CDR2 from the germline V gene are SGDLS and YYNGEE. For the CDR3, the DNA is TGTGCCAGCAGCCCCAGGACGGGGTATGGCTACACCTTC. This translates into CASSPRTGYGYTF.

The chain is built from TRBV2 and TRBJ2-5, with D uncertain. CDR1 is SNHLY and CDR2 is FYNNEI in the germline V gene. The ends were cut back, 7 bases at V and 7 bases at J, with 10 bases in the middle. The CDR3 loop spans 11 amino acids. The CDR3 nucleotides are TGTGCCAGCACAAACAGTGGGACCCAGTACTTC. The encoded protein is CASTNSGTQYF.

This chain uses TRBV7-9 with TRBJ2-1, with TRBD1 identical over 7 bases. Trimming cost V 6 bases and J 2 bases; bases outside gene matches: 4. Germline values: CDR1 SEHNR, CDR2 FQNEAQ (reference sequence). The CDR3 totals 14 residues. CDR3 residues: CASSSRGPYNEQFF. The CDR3 bases are TGTGCCAGCAGTTCGAGGGGGCCCTACAATGAGCAGTTCTTC.

This chain's CDR3 is CSVWRTHQGLDYGYTF. DNA for the CDR3: TGCAGCGTGTGGCGGACCCATCAGGGGCTAGACTATGGCTACACCTTC. The genes are TRBV29-1 and TRBJ1-2, with a weak D call TRBD1 (6 bases). The V end lost 6 bases, the J end lost 3 bases, and 23 bases lay between the germline ends. The CDR3 has 16 amino acids. Germline V gene data show CDR1 as SQVTM and CDR2 as ANQGSEA. Filled out from reference TRBV29-1 and TRBJ1-2, the complete variable domain reads SAVISQKPSRDICQRGTSLTIQCQVDSQVTMMFWYRQQPGQSLTLIATANQGSEATYESGFVIDKFPISRPNLTFSTLTVSNMSPEDSSIYLCSVWRTHQGLDYGYTFGSGTRLTVV.

The chain links TRBV11-2 to TRBJ1-3; D perhaps matches TRBD1 (5 bases). Germline lookup yields CDR1 SGHAT and CDR2 FQNNGV. This CDR3 is 15 amino acids long. V shed 4 bases and J shed 4 bases, with 14 bases lying between them. CDR3 region: CASSSLWGFGNTIYF. The CDR3 DNA reads as TGTGCCAGCAGCTCCTTGTGGGGGTTCGGAAACACCATATATTTT.

The chain couples TRBV27 to TRBJ2-5; no definite D call. The CDR3 runs to 15 residues. CDR1 is MNHEY and CDR2 is SMNVEV in the germline V gene (reference sequence). V shed 1 base and J shed 1 base, with 10 bases lying between them. CDR3 sequence (DNA): TGTGCCAGCAGTTTATGGTTCGGGTCCCAAGAGACCCAGTACTTC. It translates to CASSLWFGSQETQYF.

The genes are TRBV10-2 and TRBJ2-5; D call uncertain. Trimming removed 10 bases at V and 5 bases at J, with 14 bases between. CDR3 length: 12 residues. CDR1 and CDR2 from the germline V gene are WSHSY and SAAADI. CDR3 sequence reads: CATRLVGETQYF. CDR3 DNA sequence: TGCGCCACCCGGCTCGTCGGGGAGACCCAGTACTTC.

A word on this clone: The same CDR3 can be traced to other DNA sequences in this sample. V usage is TRBV7-9 and J usage is TRBJ1-2, with 7 nucleotides matching TRBD1. Per the germline V gene, CDR1 is SEHNR and CDR2 is FQNEAQ (reference sequence). J was trimmed by 7 bases and V by 2 bases; bases with no gene match: 4. The CDR3 runs 13 residues. For the CDR3, the DNA is TGTGCCAGCAGCTTATCCGCAGGGGGTGGCTACACCTTC. This encodes CASSLSAGGGYTF.

The V gene is TRBV7-2, the J gene TRBJ2-1, with D hard to call. The CDR3 has 15 residues. V gave up 3 bases and J gave up 0 bases, with 9 bases separating them. Germline V gives CDR1 SGHTA, CDR2 FQGNSA. CDR3: CASSFLVGSYNEQFF. The CDR3 nucleotides are TGTGCCAGCAGCTTTCTTGTGGGCTCCTACAATGAGCAGTTCTTC.

DNA for the CDR3: TGTGCCAGCAGCTTAATGAGCCCTTGGACAGGGGTTAGGGGCTACACCTTC. This translates into CASSLMSPWTGVRGYTF. The chain couples TRBV7-9 to TRBJ1-2; 9 nucleotides align to TRBD1. The CDR3 spans 17 residues. J gave up 8 bases and V 2 bases, and 15 bases lay outside the gene matches. Germline-derived CDR1 and CDR2 are SEHNR and FQNEAQ (reference sequence).

In its sample, this clone was seen a few times. The chain has TRBV11-2 and TRBJ1-1, with D tentatively TRBD1 (5 bases). Looked up from germline, CDR1 is SGHAT and CDR2 is FQNNGV. The CDR3 length is 13 residues. V lost 3 bases and J 4 bases, leaving 9 bases between the germline ends. CDR3 residues: CASSLGPSTEAFF. The CDR3 nucleotides are TGTGCCAGCAGCTTGGGACCGAGCACTGAAGCTTTCTTT.

This clone was counted once. V usage is TRBV27 and J usage is TRBJ2-7; possible D gene TRBD1, 6 bases. Germline assignment: CDR1 MNHEY and CDR2 SMNVEV (reference sequence). Deletions cut 0 bases from V and 6 bases from J, with 15 bases between. The CDR3 loop spans 15 amino acids. The CDR3 DNA reads TGTGCCAGCAGTTTATCATTAACAGGGTCGGTCGAGCAGTACTTC. Translated: CASSLSLTGSVEQYF.